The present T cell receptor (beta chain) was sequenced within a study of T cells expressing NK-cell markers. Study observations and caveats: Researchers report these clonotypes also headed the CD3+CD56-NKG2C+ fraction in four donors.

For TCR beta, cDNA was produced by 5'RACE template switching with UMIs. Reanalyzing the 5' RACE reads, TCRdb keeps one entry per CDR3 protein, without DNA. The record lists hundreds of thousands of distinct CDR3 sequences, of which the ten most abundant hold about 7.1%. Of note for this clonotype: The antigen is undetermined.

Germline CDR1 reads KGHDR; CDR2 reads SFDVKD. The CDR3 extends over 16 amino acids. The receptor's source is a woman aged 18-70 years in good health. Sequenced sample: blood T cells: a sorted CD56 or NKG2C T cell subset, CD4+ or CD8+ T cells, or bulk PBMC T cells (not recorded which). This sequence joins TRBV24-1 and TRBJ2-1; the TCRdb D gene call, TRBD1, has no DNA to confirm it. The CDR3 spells CATLGGTASSYNEQFF.